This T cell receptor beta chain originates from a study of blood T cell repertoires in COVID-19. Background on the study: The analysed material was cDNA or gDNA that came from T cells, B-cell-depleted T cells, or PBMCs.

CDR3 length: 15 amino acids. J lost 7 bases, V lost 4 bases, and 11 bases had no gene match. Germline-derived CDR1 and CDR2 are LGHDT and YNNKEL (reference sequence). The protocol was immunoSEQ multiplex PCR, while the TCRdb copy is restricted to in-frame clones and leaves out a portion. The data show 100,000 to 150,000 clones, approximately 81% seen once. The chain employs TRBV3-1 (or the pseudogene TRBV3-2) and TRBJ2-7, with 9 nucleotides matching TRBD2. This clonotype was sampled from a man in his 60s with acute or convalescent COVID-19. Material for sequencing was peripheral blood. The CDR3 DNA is TGTGCCAGCAGCCCCTTGCGGGAGGGCCGTGGGGAGCAGTACTTC. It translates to CASSPLREGRGEQYF.